A selection of T cell receptor beta chains follows, all from one sample in a study of beta chain features in type 1 diabetes. Some clones are missing from TCRdb's copy, which holds only in-frame ones; the method was immunoSEQ multiplex PCR. The data show some 400,000 clones, approximately 15% seen once. Sequencing used naive CD4+ T cells from blood. These receptors all stem from a woman in her late teens or twenties in good health. Both conserved end residues are part of each CDR3. A D gene is named only where the DNA matches it firmly. The size field is filled for only some rows; it gives once, few, many or a size class.

D gene,J gene,V gene,clone size,CDR3 protein,CDR3 DNA
-,TRBJ1-1,TRBV28,-,CASGEIGTEAFF,TGTGCCAGCGGGGAGATCGGCACTGAAGCTTTCTTT
TRBD1,TRBJ1-4,TRBV27,-,CASSKLGQGREKLFF,TGTGCCAGCAGCAAGCTGGGACAGGGAAGAGAAAAACTGTTTTTT
-,TRBJ1-1,TRBV28,few,CASSLHGDTEAFF,TGTGCCAGCAGTTTACACGGGGACACTGAAGCTTTCTTT
-,TRBJ2-4,TRBV28,-,CASSFRERDIQYF,TGTGCCAGCAGTTTTCGGGAGAGAGACATTCAGTACTTC
-,TRBJ1-1,TRBV30,few,CAWQRDTEAFF,TGTGCCTGGCAGCGGGACACTGAAGCTTTCTTT
TRBD2,TRBJ2-1,TRBV7-8,few,CASSLARTSGSYNEQFF,TGTGCCAGCAGCTTAGCCCGGACTAGCGGATCCTACAATGAGCAGTTCTTC
-,TRBJ1-5,TRBV28,few,CASSLFMEGIQPQHF,TGTGCCAGCAGTTTGTTCATGGAGGGGATTCAGCCCCAGCATTTT
-,TRBJ2-7,TRBV6-5,few,CASSRAQGGYEQYF,TGTGCCAGCAGTAGGGCGCAGGGAGGCTACGAGCAGTACTTC
-,TRBJ2-5,TRBV28,-,CASSLDSKKTQYF,TGTGCCAGCAGTTTGGACAGTAAAAAGACCCAGTACTTC
-,TRBJ2-7,TRBV18,-,CASSPLSTAYEQYF,TGTGCCAGCTCACCACTATCAACAGCCTACGAGCAGTACTTC
TRBD1,TRBJ2-1,TRBV2,-,CASSDTGTDEQFF,TGTGCCAGCAGTGACACAGGGACAGATGAGCAGTTCTTC
TRBD1,TRBJ2-5,TRBV5-4,few,CASSSVGQGEATQYF,TGTGCCAGCAGCTCGGTCGGACAGGGAGAGGCGACCCAGTACTTC
TRBD2,TRBJ2-5,TRBV2,-,CASSRTRPYQETQYF,TGTGCCAGCAGTAGGACTAGGCCCTACCAAGAGACCCAGTACTTC
-,TRBJ1-2,TRBV28,-,CASRPQDYGYTF,TGTGCCAGCAGACCACAGGATTATGGCTACACCTTC
TRBD1,TRBJ1-2,TRBV5-1,-,CASSEQGAPGYTF,TGCGCCAGCAGCGAACAGGGGGCGCCTGGCTACACCTTC
-,TRBJ2-4,TRBV14,-,CASSPETGLAKNIQYF,TGTGCCAGCAGCCCAGAGACAGGACTAGCCAAAAACATTCAGTACTTC
TRBD1,TRBJ1-5,TRBV6-1,-,CASSEIPGQENQPQHF,TGTGCCAGCAGTGAGATACCGGGACAGGAAAATCAGCCCCAGCATTTT
TRBD2,TRBJ2-1,TRBV5-1,-,CASSLGLAANNEQFF,TGCGCCAGCAGCTTGGGACTAGCGGCTAACAATGAGCAGTTCTTC
-,TRBJ1-5,TRBV7-9,-,CASSLGAGANQPQHF,TGTGCCAGCAGCTTAGGGGCGGGGGCGAATCAGCCCCAGCATTTT
-,TRBJ2-1,TRBV9,-,CASSSAHNEQFF,TGTGCCAGCAGTAGCGCGCACAATGAGCAGTTCTTC
TRBD2,TRBJ2-5,TRBV5-4,few,CASSGGGASGSRGETQYF,TGTGCCAGCAGCGGCGGTGGGGCTAGCGGGAGTAGGGGAGAGACCCAGTACTTC
-,TRBJ2-5,TRBV29-1,few,CSVGGRTSRDQYF,TGCAGCGTGGGGGGACGGACTTCTCGGGACCAGTACTTC